This T cell receptor (beta chain) was found in a study of Ad26.COV2.S vaccination and SARS-CoV-2 variants. Whole-study context: Participant was drawn from the COV1001 Ad26.COV2.S trial arm. Ad26.COV2.S, an intramuscular injection, was given once or twice 56 days apart. Study outcomes and limitations: Vaccine recipients posted higher spike-specific TCR breadth than their placebo counterparts.

Noted treatment: some 20 received Ad26.COV2.S at low or high dose, single or two shots; 5 received placebo; per-sample allocation not given. Collection of samples fell on day 63 after the first vaccine or placebo injection. An Ad26 vector that expressed Wuhan-strain SARS-CoV-2 spike constituted the vaccine. The method was immunoSEQ multiplex PCR; TCRdb's version includes in-frame clones alone and lacks a portion of them. The table has about 370,000 clones, around 89% seen once. This clone has just a few counts. Its specificity is unknown. The V and J ends lost 7 bases and 4 bases respectively, with 13 bases between them. In germline, CDR1 is MDHEN, CDR2 SYDVKM. The CDR3 consists of 14 residues.

The TCR sequence derives from a person between 18 and 65 years old who received the Ad26.COV2.S COVID-19 vaccine or a placebo. The sequences come from peripheral blood, collected in a trial of Ad26.COV2.S vaccine versus placebo. This chain links TRBV28 with TRBJ1-4; D may be TRBD1 (5 bases). The CDR3 spells CASNRRGVNEKLFF. The CDR3, as DNA: TGTGCCAGCAATCGACGAGGGGTTAATGAAAAACTGTTTTTT.